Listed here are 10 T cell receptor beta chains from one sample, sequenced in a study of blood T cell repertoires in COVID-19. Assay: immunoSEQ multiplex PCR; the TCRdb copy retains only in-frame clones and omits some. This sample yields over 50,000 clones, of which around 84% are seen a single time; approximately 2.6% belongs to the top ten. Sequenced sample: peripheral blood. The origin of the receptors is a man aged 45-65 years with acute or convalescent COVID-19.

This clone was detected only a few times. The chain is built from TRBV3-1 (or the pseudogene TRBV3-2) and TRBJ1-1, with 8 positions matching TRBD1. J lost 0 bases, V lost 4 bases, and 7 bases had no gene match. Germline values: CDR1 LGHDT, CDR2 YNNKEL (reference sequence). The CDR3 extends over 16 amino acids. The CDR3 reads CASSPRTGLVNTEAFF. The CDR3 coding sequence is TGTGCCAGCAGCCCCCGGACAGGGCTGGTGAACACTGAAGCTTTCTTT.

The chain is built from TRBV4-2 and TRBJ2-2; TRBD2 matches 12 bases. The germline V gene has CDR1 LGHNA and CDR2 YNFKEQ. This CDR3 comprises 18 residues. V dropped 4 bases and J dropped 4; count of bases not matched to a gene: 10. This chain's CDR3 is CASSPELAGGRGTGELFF. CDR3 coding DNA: TGTGCCAGCAGCCCGGAACTAGCGGGGGGCCGGGGCACCGGGGAGCTGTTTTTT.

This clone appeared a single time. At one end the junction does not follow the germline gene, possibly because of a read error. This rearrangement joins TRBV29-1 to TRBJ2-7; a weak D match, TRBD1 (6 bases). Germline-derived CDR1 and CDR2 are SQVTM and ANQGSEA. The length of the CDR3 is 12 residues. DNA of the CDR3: TGCAGCGTTGCGGACAGTTCCTACAAGCAGTACTTC. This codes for CSVADSSYKQYF.

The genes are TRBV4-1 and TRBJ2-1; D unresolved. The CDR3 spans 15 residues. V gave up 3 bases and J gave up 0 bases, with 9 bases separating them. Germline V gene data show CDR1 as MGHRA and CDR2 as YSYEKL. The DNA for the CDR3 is TGCGCCAGCAGCCAGGCCCAGGACTCCTACAATGAGCAGTTCTTC. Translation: CASSQAQDSYNEQFF.

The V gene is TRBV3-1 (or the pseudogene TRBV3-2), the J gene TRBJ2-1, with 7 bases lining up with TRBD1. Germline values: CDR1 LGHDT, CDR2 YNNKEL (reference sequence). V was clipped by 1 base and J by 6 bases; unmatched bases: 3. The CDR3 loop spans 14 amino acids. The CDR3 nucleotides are TGTGCCAGCAGCCAAGGGGACAGTCGCAATGAGCAGTTCTTC. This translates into CASSQGDSRNEQFF.

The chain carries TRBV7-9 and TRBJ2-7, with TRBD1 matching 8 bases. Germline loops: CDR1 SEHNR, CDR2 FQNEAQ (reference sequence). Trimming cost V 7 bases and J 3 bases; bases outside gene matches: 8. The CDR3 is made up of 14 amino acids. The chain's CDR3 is CASKKGDRHYEQYF. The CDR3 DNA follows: TGTGCCAGCAAAAAAGGGGACAGGCACTACGAGCAGTACTTC.

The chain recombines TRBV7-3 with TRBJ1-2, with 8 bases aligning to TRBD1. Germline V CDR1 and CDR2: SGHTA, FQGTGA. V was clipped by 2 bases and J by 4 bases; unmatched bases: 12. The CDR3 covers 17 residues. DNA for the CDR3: TGTGCCAGCAGCTTAGTTGCAGGGGGCGCCCCACTCTATGGCTACACCTTC. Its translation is CASSLVAGGAPLYGYTF. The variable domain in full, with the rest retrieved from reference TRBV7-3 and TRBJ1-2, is GAGVSQTPSNKVTEKGKYVELRCDPISGHTALYWYRQSLGQGPEFLIYFQGTGAADDSGLPNDRFFAVRPEGSVSTLKIQRTERGDSAVYLCASSLVAGGAPLYGYTFGSGTRLTVV.

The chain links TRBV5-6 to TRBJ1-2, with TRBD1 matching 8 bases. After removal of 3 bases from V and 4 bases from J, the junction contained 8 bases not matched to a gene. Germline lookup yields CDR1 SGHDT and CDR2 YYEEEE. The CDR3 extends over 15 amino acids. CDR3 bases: TGTGCCAGCAGCTGGACGGGACAGGCCTTCTATGGCTACACCTTC. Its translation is CASSWTGQAFYGYTF.

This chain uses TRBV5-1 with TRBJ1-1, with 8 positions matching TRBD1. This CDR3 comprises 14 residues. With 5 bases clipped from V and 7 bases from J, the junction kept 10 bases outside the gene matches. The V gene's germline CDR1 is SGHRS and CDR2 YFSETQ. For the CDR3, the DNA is TGCGCCAGCAGGTTACAGGGGGGAACGGGTGAAGCTTTCTTT. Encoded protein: CASRLQGGTGEAFF.

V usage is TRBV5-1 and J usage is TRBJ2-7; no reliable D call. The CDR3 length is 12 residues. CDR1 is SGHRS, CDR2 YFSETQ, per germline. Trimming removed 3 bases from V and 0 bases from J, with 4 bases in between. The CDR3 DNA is TGCGCCAGCAGCTCCAGCTCCTACGAGCAGTACTTC. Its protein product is CASSSSSYEQYF.